This T cell receptor beta chain originates from a study of blood T cell repertoires in COVID-19. About the study: Italy, Spain and the United States were the sources of the convalescent and acute COVID-19 samples. Nucleic acid was either cDNA or gDNA, and it came from T cells, B-cell-depleted T cells, or PBMCs.

This clone was recorded once. The V segment lost 2 bases and the J segment 4 bases; nucleotides outside the gene matches: 6. Germline lookup yields CDR1 SGHRS and CDR2 YFSETQ. This CDR3 comprises 15 residues. Enrolment of Seattle patients took place during active infection, and they were followed longitudinally. How the authors handled the data: Reference gene primer amplification gave estimated nucleated cell counts. Profiled with immunoSEQ multiplex PCR; TCRdb holds only in-frame clones, not every one. D and trimming come from the DNA, and the V and J calls and clone size come from that table. The table shows some 300,000 clones, with 85% to 90% occurring only once.

The V call is TRBV5-1, the J call TRBJ2-1, with 7 bases that match TRBD2. Sequencing input: peripheral blood. The sequence was collected from a woman between 50 and 59 years old with COVID-19, enrolled during active disease. CDR3 residues: CASSFGPSGYNEQFF. CDR3 DNA sequence: TGCGCCAGCAGCTTCGGTCCTAGCGGATACAATGAGCAGTTCTTC.